This is a list of T cell receptor beta chains from one sample in a study of shared clonotypes between healthy human individuals. The data were produced by immunoSEQ multiplex PCR, yet TCRdb's version contains in-frame clones alone and is incomplete. This sample carries a few hundred thousand clones, around 95% of them seen once, and the ten largest clones take roughly 0.1%. What was sequenced was naive CD8+ T cells sorted from blood. The receptors originated from a woman aged 25-40 years in good health. The CDR3 runs from the conserved cysteine through the conserved F or W. D genes are given only for firm matches. Clone size appears in some rows only: once, few, many, or a class for an expanded clone.

D,J,size,V,DNA,CDR3
-,TRBJ1-1,-,TRBV4-1,TGCGCCAGCAGCCAAGAGGGAAGCACTGAAGCTTTCTTT,CASSQEGSTEAFF
TRBD2,TRBJ2-6,-,TRBV27,TGTGCCAGCAGTTTATGGGGGGGGAGCTCTGGGGCCAACGTCCTGACTTTC,CASSLWGGSSGANVLTF
TRBD1,TRBJ1-1,-,TRBV6-5,TGTGCCAGCAGTTACTCTCAGACAGGGAGGGCTGAAGCTTTCTTT,CASSYSQTGRAEAFF
TRBD2,TRBJ2-7,-,TRBV5-1,TGCGCCAGCAGCTTGGGCGGGACTAGCGGGAGATCCTACGAGCAGTACTTC,CASSLGGTSGRSYEQYF
-,TRBJ2-5,-,TRBV13,TGTGCCAGCAGCTTAAGACAGGATCAAGAGACCCAGTACTTC,CASSLRQDQETQYF
TRBD2,TRBJ2-7,-,TRBV4-1,TGCGCCAGCAGCCAAGTTCCTAGCGGGAGCTCCTACGAGCAGTACTTC,CASSQVPSGSSYEQYF
-,TRBJ1-1,-,TRBV28,TGTGCCAGCAGTTTAGCCAGGGCCACTGAAGCTTTCTTT,CASSLARATEAFF
-,TRBJ1-2,-,TRBV28,TGTGCCAGCAGTTTAAGGCAGGGATATGGCTACACCTTC,CASSLRQGYGYTF
-,TRBJ2-5,-,TRBV6-5,TGTGCCAGCAGATATGACAGCGAAGAGACCCAGTACTTC,CASRYDSEETQYF
TRBD1,TRBJ2-7,-,TRBV27,TGTGCCAGCAAGCCCGGGACAGGGTACGAGCAGTACTTC,CASKPGTGYEQYF
TRBD2,TRBJ2-1,-,TRBV7-9,TGTGCCAGCAGCCCGACACTAGCGCCGATCACCTACAATGAGCAGTTCTTC,CASSPTLAPITYNEQFF
-,TRBJ1-2,once,TRBV5-1,TGCGCCAGCAATGGTGGCTACACCTTC,CASNGGYTF
-,TRBJ1-6,-,TRBV27,TGTGCCAGCAGTTTTGCCGGTTCACCCCTCCACTTT,CASSFAGSPLHF
-,TRBJ1-4,-,TRBV28,TGTGCCAGCAGCCGAGATGAAAAACTGTTTTTT,CASSRDEKLFF
-,TRBJ1-5,-,TRBV6-6,TGTGCCAGCAAGTCGGACAATTATCAGCCCCAGCATTTT,CASKSDNYQPQHF
-,TRBJ2-1,-,TRBV9,TGTGCCAGCAGCGTAGTCACCACCTCCTACAATGAGCAGTTCTTC,CASSVVTTSYNEQFF
TRBD1,TRBJ2-1,-,TRBV10-1,TGCGCCAGCAGTTTGACAGGGGCCACTAATGAGCAGTTCTTC,CASSLTGATNEQFF
TRBD1,TRBJ2-7,-,TRBV7-8,TGTGCCAGCACCTCGGGCAGGGGGCTCTACGAGCAGTACTTC,CASTSGRGLYEQYF
-,TRBJ1-1,once,TRBV19,TGTGCCAGTAGTATCTTACACCGGAGGACTGAAGCTTTCTTT,CASSILHRRTEAFF
-,TRBJ2-1,-,TRBV27,TGTGCCAGCAGTTTTTTTTTCGGGGACTACAATGAGCAGTTCTTC,CASSFFFGDYNEQFF
TRBD2,TRBJ2-5,-,TRBV30,TGTGCCTGGAGGAGCTTAGCGGGAGGGCCCGAAGAGACCCAGTACTTC,CAWRSLAGGPEETQYF
TRBD2,TRBJ2-2,-,TRBV28,TGTGCCAGCACCGGGACTAGCGGTTACACCGGGGAGCTGTTTTTT,CASTGTSGYTGELFF
-,TRBJ1-2,-,TRBV6-6,TGTGCCAGCAGAGAAGGGAGTTACTATGGCTACACCTTC,CASREGSYYGYTF
TRBD2,TRBJ2-7,once,TRBV6-6,TGTGCCAGCCACCGGGGGGGTTACGACGAGCAGTACTTC,CASHRGGYDEQYF
TRBD2,TRBJ2-7,-,TRBV5-1,TGCGCCAGCAGCTTACGGACTAGCGGGAAGGACGAGCAGTACTTC,CASSLRTSGKDEQYF
TRBD1,TRBJ1-6,-,TRBV7-7,TGTGCCAGCAGCTCCCCGGGACAGGGTAATGGCTCCTATAATTCACCCCTCCACTTT,CASSSPGQGNGSYNSPLHF
-,TRBJ1-1,-,TRBV5-4,TGTGCCAGCAGATCCGGAGGAGACACTGAAGCTTTCTTT,CASRSGGDTEAFF
-,TRBJ2-1,-,TRBV11-2,TGTGCCAGCAGCTTAGTCCTGAGGGGTAGGAGGGTCTACAATGAGCAGTTCTTC,CASSLVLRGRRVYNEQFF
-,TRBJ1-1,-,TRBV5-4,TGTGCCAGCAGCTTCGGGCACACAGGGATCGGGGCTTTCTTT,CASSFGHTGIGAFF